Below, 10 T cell receptor beta chains from the same sample are listed, as sequenced in a study of beta chain features in type 1 diabetes. The entirety of the isolated RNA underwent reverse transcription, so expressed TCRB transcripts were sequenced. TCRdb's table, derived via immunoSEQ multiplex PCR, lists solely in-frame clones and lacks some. This repertoire shows about 290,000 clones, around 7.3% found once; its top ten account for more than 0.9%. The source material was central memory CD4+ T cells from blood. The source is a young woman in good health.

The genes are TRBV28 and TRBJ2-3, with unresolved D. V lost 4 bases, J lost 7 bases, and 9 bases lay in between. The germline gives CDR1 MDHEN, CDR2 SYDVKM. This CDR3 comprises 12 residues. CDR3 DNA sequence: TGTGCCAGCAGTTCCTGGCCAAATACGCAGTATTTT. Its protein product is CASSSWPNTQYF.

This clone was observed many times. The V and J genes are TRBV19 and TRBJ2-1; tentative D call: TRBD2 (6 bases). The CDR3 totals 17 residues. Trimming cost V 5 bases and J 7 bases, with 24 bases left between them. In germline, CDR1 is LNHDA, CDR2 SQIVND (reference sequence). The CDR3 reads CASSSHPGTPIWNEQFF. DNA for the CDR3: TGTGCCAGTAGTTCCCATCCCGGGACTCCGATATGGAATGAGCAGTTCTTC.

The genes are TRBV11-3 and TRBJ1-3; D gene unclear. This CDR3 comprises 15 residues. V lost 5 bases and J lost 0, with 11 bases in between. Germline values: CDR1 SGHNT, CDR2 YENEEA. This CDR3 is CASSRGTISGNTIYF. The CDR3 DNA reads TGTGCCAGCAGCCGAGGTACCATCTCTGGAAACACCATATATTTT.

The rearrangement joins TRBV11-3 to TRBJ2-5; the D is unclear. The CDR3 spans 14 residues. V lost 6 bases to trimming and J lost 3 bases, with 14 bases between them. Germline loops: CDR1 SGHNT, CDR2 YENEEA. CDR3 bases: TGTGCCAGCAGTAGACTCCTAGGTAAAGAGACCCAGTACTTC. It specifies CASSRLLGKETQYF.

CDR3 region: CASSTGQHNQPQHF. CDR3 sequence (DNA): TGCGCCAGCAGCACAGGACAGCACAATCAGCCCCAGCATTTT. The gene calls are TRBV5-1 and TRBJ1-5; D is possibly TRBD1 (6 bases). This CDR3 has 14 residues. From germline, CDR1 is SGHRS and CDR2 YFSETQ. V lost 4 bases, J lost 3 bases, and 11 bases lay in between. Supplemented by reference TRBV5-1 and TRBJ1-5, the full variable domain reads KAGVTQTPRYLIKTRGQQVTLSCSPISGHRSVSWYQQTPGQGLQFLFEYFSETQRNKGNFPGRFSGRQFSNSRSEMNVSTLELGDSALYLCASSTGQHNQPQHFGDGTRLSIL.

The CDR3 DNA sequence: TGTGCCAGCAGCTTAGCACAGGGGGCCAAAAACATTCAGTACTTC. Translated, it gives CASSLAQGAKNIQYF. V is TRBV7-9 and J is TRBJ2-4, with 7 positions matching TRBD1. Trimming removed 0 bases from V and 1 base from J; junction bases left unmatched: 0. The CDR3 spans 15 residues. Germline loops: CDR1 SEHNR, CDR2 FQNEAQ (reference sequence).

V gene TRBV11-3 combines with J gene TRBJ2-1; tentatively, D is TRBD1 (5 bases). The V end lost 10 bases, the J end lost 7 bases, and 14 bases lay between the germline ends. Germline V gene lookup returns CDR1 SGHNT and CDR2 YENEEA. CDR3 length equals 12 residues. The CDR3 reads CATLTEQNEQFF. Written as DNA, the CDR3 is TGTGCCACCTTGACAGAACAGAATGAGCAGTTCTTC.

The chain uses TRBV29-1 and TRBJ2-5, with a tentative D call TRBD1 (5 bases). The J call is in doubt because the DNA end fits TRBJ2-7 better. The CDR3 runs 12 residues. Germline CDR1 reads SQVTM; CDR2 reads ANQGSEA. The CDR3 loop is CSVAHSRGEQYF. CDR3 DNA: TGCAGCGTCGCTCACAGTAGGGGCGAGCAGTACTTC.

This clone was seen only a few times. This sequence joins TRBV6-5 and TRBJ1-2, with D unresolved. Germline CDR1 and CDR2: MNHEY and SVGAGI. V was clipped by 0 bases and J by 2 bases, with 10 bases between them. CDR3 length equals 15 residues. The CDR3, as DNA: TGTGCCAGCAGTTACTCGATCGGCAAGAACTATGGCTACACCTTC. Protein: CASSYSIGKNYGYTF.

This clone was detected only a few times. The rearrangement uses TRBV28 and TRBJ1-5, with D perhaps TRBD1 (6 bases). Trimming removed 6 bases at V and 4 bases at J, with 10 bases between. Germline CDR1 MDHEN, CDR2 SYDVKM. The CDR3 consists of 13 residues. This CDR3 is CASRQGGNQPQHF. In nucleotides, the CDR3 is TGTGCCAGCAGACAAGGGGGGAATCAGCCCCAGCATTTT.